Listed below are T cell receptor beta chains from one sample, sequenced in a study of PD-L1 blockade in urothelial cancer. Sequencing was performed with immunoSEQ multiplex PCR; in TCRdb, only in-frame clones are kept and a portion is missing. The repertoire holds over 100,000 clones, with approximately 90% as singletons. Material: PBMCs, obtained around atezolizumab (anti-PD-L1) treatment. These receptors were collected from a man aged 55 to 70 with urothelial cancer. CDR3s include the opening cysteine and the closing phenylalanine or tryptophan. A D gene is named only where the DNA matches it firmly. Not all rows give a size; the values are once, few, many and, for expanded clones, a class.

j_gene,abundance,v_gene,d_gene,len,CDR3aa,CDR3nt
TRBJ2-7,few,TRBV7-8,TRBD2,20,CASSFTAGTSGRAGPYEQYF,TGTGCCAGCAGCTTTACAGCCGGGACTAGCGGGAGGGCCGGGCCCTACGAGCAGTACTTC
TRBJ2-3,-,TRBV30,TRBD2,16,CAWSGGVGRVTDTQYF,TGTGCCTGGAGTGGGGGAGTCGGGAGGGTGACAGATACGCAGTATTTT
TRBJ2-7,-,TRBV30,TRBD1,24,CAWSVPFRDRGPRPRPLDPYEQYF,TGTGCCTGGAGTGTACCTTTCCGGGACAGGGGACCTCGACCGAGACCCCTGGACCCCTACGAGCAGTACTTC
TRBJ2-3,few,TRBV30,TRBD2,15,CAWSVSAGAPDTQYF,TGTGCCTGGAGTGTCTCGGCGGGAGCTCCAGATACGCAGTATTTT
TRBJ2-7,-,TRBV19,TRBD1,15,CASSRDRAGTVEQYF,TGTGCCAGTAGTCGGGACAGGGCTGGTACTGTCGAGCAGTACTTC
TRBJ2-1,once,TRBV9,-,15,CASSVGGNSYNEQFF,TGTGCCAGCAGCGTAGGAGGAAACTCCTACAATGAGCAGTTCTTC
TRBJ1-1,-,TRBV28,TRBD1,14,CASKPGQGNTEAFF,TGTGCCAGCAAACCGGGACAGGGGAACACTGAAGCTTTCTTT
TRBJ2-3,-,TRBV2,TRBD2,14,CASRGREYTDTQYF,TGTGCCAGCAGGGGGCGGGAGTATACAGATACGCAGTATTTT
TRBJ1-2,-,TRBV21-1,-,19,CASSKPDRGRPLCARGYTF,TGTGCCAGCAGCAAACCAGATCGAGGCAGACCCCTCTGTGCGCGGGGCTACACCTTC
TRBJ2-4,-,TRBV2,TRBD2,14,CASRPGGGWVIQYF,TGTGCCAGCAGACCCGGGGGGGGATGGGTCATTCAGTACTTC
TRBJ1-2,-,TRBV6-5,TRBD1,13,CASRSDRVGGYTF,TGTGCCAGCAGAAGCGACAGGGTTGGCGGCTACACCTTC
TRBJ2-7,once,TRBV28,TRBD2,15,CASRTSGSMAYEQYF,TGTGCCAGCAGGACTAGCGGGTCTATGGCCTACGAGCAGTACTTC
TRBJ2-3,few,TRBV27,TRBD2,16,CASSSLGGRFADTQYF,TGTGCCAGCAGTTCCCTCGGGGGGAGGTTCGCAGATACGCAGTATTTT
TRBJ2-7,-,TRBV19,TRBD1,14,CASSARDSSYEQYF,TGTGCCAGTAGTGCCCGGGACAGCTCCTACGAGCAGTACTTC
TRBJ2-7,-,TRBV10-3,TRBD2,12,CASGGGSYEQYF,TGTGCCTCCGGGGGGGGTTCCTACGAGCAGTACTTC
TRBJ1-2,-,TRBV28,-,19,CASSFLSTRGLGNNYGYTF,TGTGCCAGCAGTTTTCTCTCTACAAGGGGTTTGGGGAATAACTATGGCTACACCTTC
TRBJ2-2,-,TRBV7-9,TRBD2,17,CASSTGTSGRKTGELFF,TGTGCCAGCAGCACCGGGACTAGCGGGAGGAAAACCGGGGAGCTGTTTTTT
TRBJ1-2,-,TRBV6-1,-,15,CASSEDGTLEYGYTF,TGTGCCAGCAGTGAAGACGGGACTCTCGAATATGGCTACACCTTC
TRBJ2-3,-,TRBV5-4,TRBD2,18,CASSLGGGGGFSTDTQYF,TGTGCCAGCAGCTTGGGAGGCGGGGGGGGTTTTAGCACAGATACGCAGTATTTT
TRBJ2-7,-,TRBV19,TRBD1,12,CVTKGAADEQYF,TGTGTGACAAAGGGGGCCGCAGACGAGCAGTACTTC
TRBJ1-2,-,TRBV5-4,-,14,CASSQAQPNYGYTF,TGCGCCAGCAGCCAAGCGCAACCTAACTATGGCTACACCTTC
TRBJ2-5,-,TRBV19,TRBD1,14,CASSPTTGMETQYF,TGTGCCAGTAGTCCAACGACAGGGATGGAGACCCAGTACTTC
TRBJ2-2,-,TRBV2,TRBD1,19,CASSVQLIGTGFGTGELFF,TGTGCCAGCAGTGTACAGCTTATTGGGACAGGGTTCGGGACCGGGGAGCTGTTTTTT
TRBJ2-5,-,TRBV18,-,14,CASSLRTNGGTQYF,TGTGCCAGCTCACTTAGGACGAACGGAGGGACCCAGTACTTC
TRBJ2-1,-,TRBV25-1,TRBD2,14,CASSISGRDYEQFF,TGTGCCAGCAGTATTAGCGGGAGGGATTATGAGCAGTTCTTC
TRBJ1-6,-,TRBV19,TRBD1,14,CASRGQGYNSPLHF,TGTGCCAGTAGGGGACAGGGGTATAATTCACCCCTCCACTTT
TRBJ1-2,-,TRBV7-3,TRBD1,14,CASSSGTGNYGYTF,TGTGCCAGCAGCTCAGGGACAGGGAACTATGGCTACACCTTC
TRBJ2-1,-,TRBV4-2,TRBD2,19,CASSQGSVYSGGLGGEQFF,TGTGCCAGCAGCCAAGGATCAGTCTATAGCGGGGGATTGGGTGGTGAGCAGTTCTTC
TRBJ2-7,-,TRBV6-1,-,14,CASSAQEIYYEQYF,TGTGCCAGCAGTGCACAGGAGATCTACTACGAGCAGTACTTC
TRBJ2-7,-,TRBV11-2,TRBD2,17,CASSSTPSGAGEREQYF,TGTGCCAGCAGCTCAACCCCCTCCGGGGCGGGGGAGAGAGAGCAGTACTTC
TRBJ1-2,-,TRBV5-1,-,13,CASSLGGVYGYTF,TGCGCCAGCAGCTTGGGTGGAGTTTATGGCTACACCTTC
TRBJ1-1,-,TRBV7-3,TRBD1,13,CASSTGQAGGRFF,TGTGCCAGCAGCACGGGACAGGCGGGGGGGAGGTTCTTT
TRBJ1-2,-,TRBV7-9,TRBD1,15,CASSLGRQGHYGYTF,TGTGCCAGCAGCTTAGGGCGACAGGGCCACTATGGCTACACCTTC
TRBJ2-2,-,TRBV2,TRBD2,14,CASNGLAGAGELFF,TGTGCCAGCAATGGACTAGCGGGGGCCGGGGAGCTGTTTTTT
TRBJ1-2,-,TRBV2,-,13,CASRYRANYGYTF,TGTGCCAGCAGGTACAGAGCTAACTATGGCTACACCTTC
TRBJ2-7,-,TRBV5-4,TRBD2,15,CASSLGGSGTYEQYF,TGTGCCAGCAGCTTGGGTGGTAGCGGGACCTACGAGCAGTACTTC
TRBJ2-7,-,TRBV9,-,14,CASSLGDRAYEQYF,TGTGCCAGCAGCTTAGGAGACAGAGCCTACGAGCAGTACTTC
TRBJ2-6,-,TRBV7-8,-,15,CASSTRNSGANVLTF,TGTGCCAGCAGCACACGCAACTCTGGGGCCAACGTCCTGACTTTC
TRBJ2-5,-,TRBV29-1,-,12,CSVLGREETQYF,TGCAGCGTTTTGGGCAGGGAAGAGACCCAGTACTTC
TRBJ1-5,-,TRBV29-1,TRBD1,14,CSAPGQGGSQPQHF,TGCAGCGCACCGGGACAGGGAGGTAGTCAGCCCCAGCATTTT
TRBJ2-7,-,TRBV5-8,-,14,CASSFESMAYEQYF,TGTGCCAGCAGCTTTGAGTCCATGGCCTACGAGCAGTACTTC
TRBJ2-1,-,TRBV6-5,-,15,CASSYTGPETGPIFF,TGTGCCAGCAGTTACACGGGACCTGAGACAGGACCGATTTTCTTC
TRBJ1-2,-,TRBV7-2,TRBD1,14,CASSLFQGVQGYTF,TGTGCCAGCAGCTTATTCCAGGGGGTACAAGGCTACACCTTC
TRBJ2-2,-,TRBV10-1,-,17,CASSDGLGRYNTGELFF,TGCGCCAGCAGTGATGGGTTGGGCAGATACAACACCGGGGAGCTGTTTTTT
TRBJ1-2,-,TRBV7-9,-,16,CASSSGREEFGYGYTF,TGTGCCAGCAGCTCTGGCCGGGAGGAGTTCGGCTATGGCTACACCTTC
TRBJ2-3,-,TRBV4-1,-,16,CASSYHASGGTDTQYF,TGCGCCAGCAGCTATCACGCTAGTGGAGGGACAGATACGCAGTATTTT
TRBJ2-2,-,TRBV7-8,TRBD2,16,CASSLTSGGYTGELFF,TGTGCCAGCAGCTTGACTAGCGGGGGATACACCGGGGAGCTGTTTTTT
TRBJ2-1,once,TRBV6-1,-,14,CASSLATFYNEQFF,TGTGCCAGCAGCCTAGCGACATTTTACAATGAGCAGTTCTTC
TRBJ1-1,few,TRBV30,TRBD1,13,CAWSRTGVTEAFF,TGTGCCTGGAGCCGAACAGGGGTCACTGAAGCTTTCTTT
TRBJ2-3,-,TRBV4-1,TRBD2,17,CASSQDRASGVTDTQYF,TGCGCCAGCAGCCAAGATCGGGCTAGCGGAGTCACAGATACGCAGTATTTT
TRBJ2-1,-,TRBV7-3,TRBD2,15,CASSAGTSGINEQFF,TGTGCCAGCAGCGCCGGGACTAGCGGGATAAATGAGCAGTTCTTC
TRBJ2-3,-,TRBV30,-,15,CAWSGGRGYTDTQYF,TGTGCCTGGAGCGGCGGCAGGGGTTACACAGATACGCAGTATTTT
TRBJ2-1,-,TRBV28,TRBD2,14,CASLWGGSIGEQFF,TGTGCCAGCCTATGGGGCGGGAGCATCGGTGAGCAGTTCTTC
TRBJ2-2,-,TRBV7-3,-,14,CASSLFVGAGELFF,TGTGCCAGCAGCTTATTTGTGGGCGCCGGGGAGCTGTTTTTT
TRBJ2-3,-,TRBV30,TRBD2,15,CAWSVNPAGTDTQYF,TGTGCCTGGAGTGTAAATCCAGCGGGGACAGATACGCAGTATTTT